This T cell receptor (beta chain) stems from a study of T-cell reconstitution after alpha-beta-depleted transplantation in children. Preparation of the TCRbeta library involved a method that used unique molecular identifiers. TCRdb recomputed calls from the PCR reads with MiXCR, one row per CDR3 protein. The table has around 130,000 distinct CDR3 sequences, roughly 9.7% seen once. This clonotype was observed a few times. The CDR3 is 13 amino acids. The V gene end was trimmed by 0 bases and the J gene end by 9 bases; junction bases not matched to a gene: 4. The germline V gene encodes CDR1 DFQATT and CDR2 SNEGSKA (reference sequence).

The chain links TRBV20-1 to TRBJ2-1; 8 bases fit TRBD1. The clonotype originates from a girl less than two years old who had a stem cell transplant for combined immunodeficiency, so the T cells may come from the graft donor. Here the sequenced sample was PBMCs, mostly from graft donor cells, taken 180 days after TCRalphabeta/CD19-depleted stem cell transplant. The CDR3 DNA reads as TGCAGTGCTAGAGACAGGGGGCCAAGTGAGCAGTTCTTC. It is translated as CSARDRGPSEQFF.